The 11 T cell receptor beta chains below all came from one sample that was sequenced in a study of shared clonotypes between healthy human individuals. CD8 cells regarded as naive lacked CD45RO, were positively chosen for CCR7, and omitted terminally differentiated effector memory CD45RA+ cells. Measured with immunoSEQ multiplex PCR; TCRdb has only the in-frame clones, and not every one. The table has nearly 2 million clones, about 95% seen once. Source material: naive CD8+ T cells sorted from blood. These receptors were collected from a man between 18 and 29 years old in good health.

The V gene is TRBV5-4, the J gene TRBJ1-1; D is perhaps TRBD1 (6 bases). The CDR3 is 14 residues long. Germline V gene sequence: CDR1 SGHNT, CDR2 YYREEE (reference sequence). Trimming took 2 bases from V and 0 from J, leaving 8 bases between them. The CDR3 is CASSFDRLNTEAFF. The CDR3, as DNA: TGTGCCAGCAGCTTCGACAGGCTGAACACTGAAGCTTTCTTT.

The chain joins TRBV11-2 to TRBJ1-1; D may be TRBD1 (6 bases). This CDR3 comprises 16 residues. The V end was cut by 5 bases, the J end by 0 bases, with 16 bases between. The germline V gene encodes CDR1 SGHAT and CDR2 FQNNGV. In DNA, the CDR3 is TGTGCCAGCAGCCCTACCCCTACAGGGTTGAACACTGAAGCTTTCTTT. This codes for CASSPTPTGLNTEAFF.

The chain uses TRBV7-9 and TRBJ2-7, with D uncertain. The CDR3 contains 8 residues. From germline, CDR1 is SEHNR and CDR2 FQNEAQ (reference sequence). Trimming stripped 11 bases from V and 8 bases from J, with 7 bases between. This CDR3 is CAVSKQYF. The DNA for the CDR3 is TGTGCCGTAAGTAAGCAGTACTTC.

The V and J genes are TRBV10-2 and TRBJ2-2; 8 bases fit TRBD2. This CDR3 comprises 16 residues. The J segment lost 6 bases and the V segment lost 0 bases, leaving 6 bases of the junction unmatched. Per the germline V gene, CDR1 is WSHSY and CDR2 is SAAADI. The CDR3 DNA reads TGCGCCAGCAGTGAGTCTACGGGGGGGACGGCCGGGGAGCTGTTTTTT. Amino acid sequence: CASSESTGGTAGELFF.

As concerns this clone: Other DNA sequences in the same sample also yield this CDR3. V gene TRBV28 combines with J gene TRBJ2-7; no definite D call. The V and J ends lost 3 bases and 4 bases respectively, with 4 bases between them. The germline V gene encodes CDR1 MDHEN and CDR2 SYDVKM. CDR3 length: 11 residues. The CDR3 DNA sequence: TGTGCCAGCAGTTTGGAGTACGAGCAGTACTTC. This encodes CASSLEYEQYF.

The rearrangement uses TRBV4-1 and TRBJ2-5; D gene unclear. Trimming removed 0 bases from V and 5 bases from J, with 13 bases in between. CDR1 is MGHRA and CDR2 is YSYEKL in the germline V gene. The CDR3 loop spans 15 amino acids. CDR3 bases: TGCGCCAGCAGCCAAGAGATAACTCCTCGGGAGACCCAGTACTTC. As protein: CASSQEITPRETQYF.

CDR3 sequence: CASSFSLAGDYEQYF. Here the CDR3 DNA reads TGTGCCAGCAGCTTTTCCCTAGCGGGAGACTACGAGCAGTACTTC. The rearrangement links TRBV5-6 to TRBJ2-7, with TRBD2 matching 10 bases. The CDR3 contains 15 residues. The V gene end was trimmed by 2 bases and the J gene end by 3 bases; junction bases not matched to a gene: 5. Looked up from germline, CDR1 is SGHDT and CDR2 is YYEEEE.

J is TRBJ2-1 and V is TRBV18; 8 nucleotides match TRBD2. This CDR3 comprises 18 residues. V gave up 3 bases and J gave up 4 bases; unmatched junction bases: 14. The germline V gene has CDR1 KGHSH and CDR2 LQKENI. CDR3 in DNA: TGTGCCAGCTCACCTTGGGGACTAGTTTCGGAATGGTACAATGAGCAGTTCTTC. Protein sequence: CASSPWGLVSEWYNEQFF.

J is TRBJ2-7 and V is TRBV7-9; D is undetermined. The CDR3 sequence is 15 residues long. Germline V gene sequence: CDR1 SEHNR, CDR2 FQNEAQ (reference sequence). Trimming removed 4 bases at V and 0 bases at J, with 13 bases between. The CDR3 DNA sequence: TGTGCCAGCAGCTCACATCCACCAAGCTCCTACGAGCAGTACTTC. Protein sequence: CASSSHPPSSYEQYF.

The chain recombines TRBV7-9 with TRBJ2-5; 9 bases line up with TRBD2. The CDR3 spans 14 residues. Trimming cost V 5 bases and J 5 bases; bases outside gene matches: 6. From germline, CDR1 is SEHNR and CDR2 FQNEAQ (reference sequence). CDR3 in amino acids: CASSPGLAWETQYF. CDR3 DNA: TGTGCCAGCAGCCCGGGACTAGCATGGGAGACCCAGTACTTC.

The rearrangement uses TRBV5-4 and TRBJ2-5, with D hard to call. The CDR3 contains 15 residues. CDR1 SGHNT and CDR2 YYREEE come from the germline V gene (reference sequence). V lost 0 bases and J lost 0, with 9 bases in between. The CDR3 loop is CASSLDPTNQETQYF. The CDR3 DNA sequence: TGTGCCAGCAGCTTGGATCCTACGAACCAAGAGACCCAGTACTTC.